This T cell receptor (beta chain) was identified in a study of regulatory T cells in long-lasting Graves disease. Regarding the study as a whole: Persistent Graves' disease cases displayed lower TCR diversity than newly diagnosed ones.

With iRepertoire HTBI primers and Arm-PCR of CDR3 regions, TCR beta libraries were built. TCRdb re-derived calls from the multiplex PCR reads in MiXCR, one entry per CDR3 protein. Of approximately 470,000 distinct CDR3 sequences listed, about a sixth are singletons. Notes on this clonotype: The antigen is undetermined.

This sample's time point: newly diagnosed GD, antithyroid drugs for less than 3 months. Generation of the TCR library employed RNA extracted from PBMCs. The same sample was also studied in work on T cells in Graves' hyperthyroidism and ophthalmopathy. From that study: The hyperthyroidism was newly diagnosed and had lasted under 2 months; the patients were aged 18 to 65.

The sample in question was peripheral blood mononuclear cells (PBMCs), obtained at new diagnosis, from a patient treated with antithyroid drugs. This receptor was obtained from a man aged 35-49 years with Graves disease.

CDR3 in DNA: TGTGCCAGCAGCCCCTCAATCTCGATTAATGAAAAACTGTTTTTT. Its protein product is CASSPSISINEKLFF. The rearrangement uses TRBV7-2 and TRBJ1-4, with D unresolved. The length of the CDR3 is 15 residues. V was cut by 5 bases and J by 4 bases, with 14 bases left in between. Germline V CDR1 and CDR2: SGHTA, FQGNSA.